This note documents a single T cell receptor (beta chain) sequence. The data originate from a study of blood T cell repertoires in COVID-19. TCRdb's copy holds only in-frame clones and misses some; the assay was immunoSEQ multiplex PCR. The sample consists of 90,000 to 100,000 clones, around 88% of them appearing once. The sample was peripheral blood. The receptor was derived from an elderly man with acute or convalescent COVID-19.

CDR3 nucleotides: TGTGCCAGCAGTACCCCCGGGACTAGTTACGAGCAGTACTTC. It yields the protein CASSTPGTSYEQYF. The chain combines TRBV28 with TRBJ2-7; 8 bases map to TRBD2. The trim removed 5 bases at V and 4 bases at J, leaving 7 bases unmatched. Looked up from germline, CDR1 is MDHEN and CDR2 is SYDVKM. The CDR3 totals 14 residues.